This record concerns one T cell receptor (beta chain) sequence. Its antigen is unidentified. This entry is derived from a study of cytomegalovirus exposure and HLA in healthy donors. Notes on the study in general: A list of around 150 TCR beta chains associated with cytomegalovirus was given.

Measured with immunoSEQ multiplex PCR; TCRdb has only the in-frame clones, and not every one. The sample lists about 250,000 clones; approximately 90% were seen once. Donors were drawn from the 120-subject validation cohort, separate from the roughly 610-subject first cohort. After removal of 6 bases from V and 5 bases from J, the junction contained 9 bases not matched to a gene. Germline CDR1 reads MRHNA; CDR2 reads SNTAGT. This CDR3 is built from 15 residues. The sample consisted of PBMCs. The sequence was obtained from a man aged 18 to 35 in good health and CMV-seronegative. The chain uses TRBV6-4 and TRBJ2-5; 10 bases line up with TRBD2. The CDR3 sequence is CASSPQRGGRETQYF. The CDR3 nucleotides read TGTGCCAGCAGCCCACAGCGGGGGGGCCGGGAGACCCAGTACTTC.